This T cell receptor beta chain appears in the sequencing data of a study of regulatory T cells in long-lasting Graves disease. The time point was: newly diagnosed GD, antithyroid drugs for less than 3 months. TCR sequences were obtained from RNA taken from PBMCs. In building TCR beta libraries, iRepertoire HTBI primers were used together with Arm-PCR of CDR3 regions. TCRdb ran MiXCR on the multiplex PCR reads and lists one entry per CDR3 protein. In the table there are about half a million distinct CDR3 sequences, more than 10% of which are singletons. The germline V gene encodes CDR1 MNHEY and CDR2 SMNVEV (reference sequence). V was clipped by 1 base and J by 5 bases, with 9 bases between them. The CDR3 runs to 14 residues. Separately, the same data were catalogued under a study of T cells in Graves' hyperthyroidism and ophthalmopathy.

The chain carries TRBV27 and TRBJ2-1; D uncertain. This receptor was taken from a woman aged 25 to 39 with Graves disease. The sample in question was peripheral blood mononuclear cells (PBMCs), obtained at new diagnosis, from a patient treated with antithyroid drugs. DNA for the CDR3: TGTGCCAGCAGTTTATTGTCCTATAACAATGAGCAGTTCTTC. This gives the protein CASSLLSYNNEQFF.